The 26 T cell receptor beta chains below come from one sample, sequenced in a study of blood T cells in healthy people across ages (dated by TCRdb to about 2015). Libraries were built with 5' RACE. Sequencing relied on an Illumina HiSeq 2500. A second PCR of 7 to 11 cycles was performed with a sample-barcoded 5' primer and a J-beta primer mix. TCRdb cleaned the public reads at Q25 with fastp, built clones with MiXCR and kept in-frame beta chains. Identical CDR3 protein sequences are pooled into one entry, listed with their most common genes and DNA. The sample table holds roughly 560,000 distinct CDR3 sequences, of which 24% were seen once. The ten largest clonotypes hold less than 9% of the sample. This sample also appeared in a second study, on T cells of mothers and their children.

The sample comprised blood. The source of these receptors is a boy between 10 and 17 years old in good health.

This clonotype occurred a few times. The V call is TRBV5-1, the J call TRBJ2-2; D gene uncertain. Trimming took 2 bases from V and 0 from J, leaving 8 bases between them. Germline CDR1 SGHRS, CDR2 YFSETQ. CDR3 size: 15 residues. The CDR3 here is CASSLTASNTGELFF. The CDR3, as DNA: TGCGCCAGCAGCTTAACAGCCTCGAACACCGGGGAGCTGTTTTTT. The full variable domain, rest sourced from reference TRBV5-1 and TRBJ2-2, is KAGVTQTPRYLIKTRGQQVTLSCSPISGHRSVSWYQQTPGQGLQFLFEYFSETQRNKGNFPGRFSGRQFSNSRSEMNVSTLELGDSALYLCASSLTASNTGELFFGEGSRLTVL.

The chain combines TRBV30 with TRBJ2-7, with 8 bases that match TRBD1. V gave up 2 bases and J gave up 5 bases; unmatched junction bases: 2. This CDR3 has 12 residues. Germline CDR1 GTSNPN, CDR2 SVGIG (reference sequence). CDR3 sequence (DNA): TGTGCCTGGAGTCAACAGGGGGACGAGCAGTACTTC. It translates to CAWSQQGDEQYF.

This chain links TRBV20-1 with TRBJ2-7, with D uncertain. Germline CDR1 DFQATT, CDR2 SNEGSKA (reference sequence). V was pared by 2 bases and J by 6 bases, with 14 bases between. The CDR3 runs to 13 residues. The CDR3 DNA follows: TGCAGTGCTAGAAACCCCTTTGGTTTCGAGCAGTACTTC. Protein product: CSARNPFGFEQYF.

The table lists this clonotype with a few counts. The chain links TRBV7-8 to TRBJ2-2, with D uncertain. This CDR3 spans 14 amino acids. The V end was cut by 5 bases, the J end by 1 base, with 8 bases between. Germline loops: CDR1 SGHVS, CDR2 FQNEAQ. This CDR3 is CASSRMGNTGELFF. Here the CDR3 DNA reads TGTGCCAGCAGCCGTATGGGGAACACCGGGGAGCTGTTTTTT. The full variable domain, its missing parts supplied by reference TRBV7-8 and TRBJ2-2, is GAGVSQSPRYKVAKRGQDVALRCDPISGHVSLFWYQQALGQGPEFLTYFQNEAQLDKSGLPSDRFFAERPEGSVSTLKIQRTQQEDSAVYLCASSRMGNTGELFFGEGSRLTVL.

V and J are TRBV3-1 and TRBJ2-7; 9 nucleotides agree with TRBD1. CDR3 length: 16 amino acids. Looked up from germline, CDR1 is LGHDT and CDR2 is YNNKEL (reference sequence). The V and J ends lost 0 bases and 5 bases, in that order; junction bases with no gene match: 8. DNA of the CDR3: TGTGCCAGCAGCCAAGAGGTAACAGGGGGCATGGACGAGCAGTACTTC. Translating gives CASSQEVTGGMDEQYF.

This clonotype was seen just once. The chain carries TRBV4-1 and TRBJ2-5; no clear D. The assigned J gene may be wrong: the sequence end matches TRBJ2-1 better. The CDR3 covers 13 residues. The V gene's germline CDR1 is MGHRA and CDR2 YSYEKL. The CDR3 is CASSQELRNEQFF. CDR3 coding DNA: TGCGCCAGCAGCCAAGAACTACGCAATGAGCAGTTCTTC.

Of note for this clonotype: A much larger clone differs by one base, so this may be a read error. V is TRBV4-3 and J is TRBJ2-5; 7 bases are a match to TRBD2. CDR3 length: 15 amino acids. CDR1 and CDR2 from the germline V gene are LGHNA and YSLEER. CDR3 sequence reads: CASSQEVYPGGERFF. The CDR3 region has the DNA TGCGCCAGCAGCCAAGAAGTTTACCCGGGAGGTGAGCGGTTCTTC.

This clonotype turned up a few times. The CDR3 loop reads CSARDGETSRSAFF. DNA for the CDR3: TGCAGTGCTAGAGATGGCGAGACTTCCCGATCAGCTTTCTTT. The V call is TRBV20-1, the J call TRBJ1-1; no clear D. There are 14 residues in the CDR3. V dropped 0 bases and J dropped 10 bases, with 18 bases sitting between them. Germline lookup yields CDR1 DFQATT and CDR2 SNEGSKA (reference sequence).

The chain combines TRBV6-2 or TRBV6-3 with TRBJ2-2; TRBD1 agrees at 9 bases. Unmatched junction bases numbered 7, after V lost 10 bases and J lost 7 bases. Germline lookup yields CDR1 MNHEY and CDR2 SVGEGT. This CDR3 region has 13 residues. CDR3 sequence: CATGTGFNGELFF. The DNA of the CDR3 is TGTGCCACCGGGACAGGGTTTAACGGGGAGCTGTTTTTT.

In its sample, this clonotype was seen a few times. The rearrangement joins TRBV28 to TRBJ2-1, with 8 bases aligning to TRBD1. CDR3 size: 12 residues. Trimming cost V 5 bases and J 7 bases; bases outside gene matches: 1. Per the germline V gene, CDR1 is MDHEN and CDR2 is SYDVKM. The CDR3 protein is CASSTGGNEQFF. The CDR3 region has the DNA TGTGCCAGCAGTACAGGGGGGAATGAGCAGTTCTTC.

This clonotype was observed many times. The J gene is TRBJ2-2, the V gene TRBV4-3; D perhaps matches TRBD1 (5 bases). Germline V gene lookup returns CDR1 LGHNA and CDR2 YSLEER. V lost 1 base and J 3 bases, leaving 12 bases between the germline ends. CDR3 length: 16 residues. CDR3 loop: CASSQGIDSHTGELFF. CDR3 DNA sequence: TGCGCCAGCAGCCAAGGGATTGACAGCCACACCGGGGAGCTGTTTTTT.

The sample holds a few counts of this clonotype. The chain couples TRBV9 to TRBJ1-2, with unresolved D. CDR1 SGDLS and CDR2 YYNGEE come from the germline V gene. Between the trimmed V and J ends, which lost 4 bases and 3 bases, there was a span of 10 bases. The CDR3 runs 13 residues. The CDR3 DNA follows: TGTGCCAGCAGCCCCGACGGGGACTATGGCTACACCTTC. Translating it yields CASSPDGDYGYTF. Drawing the rest from reference TRBV9 and TRBJ1-2, the complete variable domain is DSGVTQTPKHLITATGQRVTLRCSPRSGDLSVYWYQQSLDQGLQFLIQYYNGEERAKGNILERFSAQQFPDLHSELNLSSLELGDSALYFCASSPDGDYGYTFGSGTRLTVV.

This clonotype was counted a few times. V is TRBV2 and J is TRBJ2-5; possible D gene TRBD1, 5 bases. The CDR3 is 15 residues long. Trimming left V 3 bases short and J 2 bases short, with 13 bases between. Germline lookup yields CDR1 SNHLY and CDR2 FYNNEI. CDR3 in DNA: TGTGCCAGCAGTGATAGGATACAGGAACAAGAGACCCAGTACTTC. Translated: CASSDRIQEQETQYF.

The chain has TRBV7-9 and TRBJ2-5, with 8 bases matching TRBD1. The CDR3 spans 16 residues. The V segment lost 4 bases and the J segment 5 bases; nucleotides outside the gene matches: 12. Germline CDR1 SEHNR, CDR2 FQNEAQ (reference sequence). CDR3 region: CASSSPSGAGGETQYF. In DNA, the CDR3 is TGTGCCAGCAGCTCTCCATCTGGGGCAGGGGGCGAGACCCAGTACTTC. The full variable domain, rest sourced from reference TRBV7-9 and TRBJ2-5, is DTGVSQNPRHKITKRGQNVTFRCDPISEHNRLYWYRQTLGQGPEFLTYFQNEAQLEKSRLLSDRFSAERPKGSFSTLEIQRTEQGDSAMYLCASSSPSGAGGETQYFGPGTRLLVL.

The CDR3 region has the DNA TGCAGTGCTAGTGAGCGGGGGGACAATGAGCAGTTCTTC. The encoded protein is CSASERGDNEQFF. The chain carries TRBV20-1 and TRBJ2-5; TRBD2 agrees at 9 bases. The J call may be in error: the DNA end matches TRBJ2-1 better. This CDR3 has 13 residues. Looked up from germline, CDR1 is DFQATT and CDR2 is SNEGSKA (reference sequence).

This clonotype was seen only a few times. The V and J genes are TRBV4-3 and TRBJ2-1; D is possibly TRBD1 (6 bases). Germline CDR1 is LGHNA and CDR2 is YSLEER. This CDR3 comprises 16 residues. Trimming shortened V by 0 bases and J by 5 bases, and 14 bases separated the two germline ends. CDR3: CASSQDKQGGDNEQFF. The CDR3 nucleotides read TGCGCCAGCAGCCAAGATAAACAGGGTGGCGACAATGAGCAGTTCTTC.

In its sample, this clonotype was seen a few times. One junction end does not reproduce the germline sequence, and a read error may be involved. The chain's CDR3 is CASSQARARDEKLLF. CDR3 DNA sequence: TGTGCCAGCAGCCAAGCTAGGGCCAGAGATGAAAAACTGCTTTTT. The V gene is TRBV3-1, the J gene TRBJ1-4, with D uncertain. The CDR3 runs to 15 residues. Germline assignment: CDR1 LGHDT and CDR2 YNNKEL (reference sequence). The complete variable domain, with remaining parts taken from reference TRBV3-1 and TRBJ1-4, reads DTAVSQTPKYLVTQMGNDKSIKCEQNLGHDTMYWYKQDSKKFLKIMFSYNNKELIINETVPNRFSPKSPDKAHLNLHINSLELGDSAVYFCASSQARARDEKLLFGSGTQLSVL.

In its sample, this clonotype was seen a few times. CDR3 loop: CASSLGLGLAGVETQYF. DNA for the CDR3: TGTGCCAGCAGCTTAGGGCTCGGACTAGCGGGAGTAGAGACCCAGTACTTC. This chain joins TRBV11-2 and TRBJ2-5; 13 nucleotides align to TRBD2. The germline gives CDR1 SGHAT, CDR2 FQNNGV. The CDR3 length is 17 residues. J was trimmed by 4 bases and V by 1 base; bases with no gene match: 6.

This clonotype was counted a few times. This chain links TRBV20-1 with TRBJ2-5, with D possibly being TRBD2 (7 bases). Trimming shortened V by 3 bases and J by 5 bases, and 19 bases separated the two germline ends. CDR1 DFQATT and CDR2 SNEGSKA come from the germline V gene (reference sequence). CDR3 length equals 15 residues. The CDR3 nucleotides read TGCAGTGCTAGCAATCCTGGCGGGGGCCCTGAGACCCAGTACTTC. Protein: CSASNPGGGPETQYF.

This clonotype was detected a few times. This chain uses TRBV20-1 with TRBJ1-2; D gene uncertain. V was shortened by 3 bases and J by 7 bases, with 12 bases between the two germline ends. Germline lookup yields CDR1 DFQATT and CDR2 SNEGSKA (reference sequence). The CDR3 contains 12 residues. The CDR3 DNA reads TGCAGTGCTAGCGTAACCCAAAGTGGCTACACCTTC. It is translated as CSASVTQSGYTF.

This clonotype turned up a few times. One end of the junction fails to match germline, which may point to a read error. The genes are TRBV28 and TRBJ1-2; TRBD1 matches at 7 bases. From germline, CDR1 is MDHEN and CDR2 SYDVKM. This CDR3 comprises 14 residues. The DNA of the CDR3 is TGTGCCAGCAGTTTAGGAGGGGGCAACTATGACTACACCTTC. It is translated as CASSLGGGNYDYTF.

The sample holds many counts of this clonotype. The chain joins TRBV6-4 to TRBJ2-3; TRBD2 matches 8 bases. The germline CDR1 and CDR2 sequences are MRHNA and SNTAGT. The CDR3 loop spans 15 amino acids. V dropped 4 bases and J dropped 2; count of bases not matched to a gene: 5. CDR3 sequence (DNA): TGTGCCAGCAGTGCGGCGGGGGGACACACAGATACGCAGTATTTT. It is translated as CASSAAGGHTDTQYF.

This chain joins TRBV27 and TRBJ1-2; D unclear. Trimming shortened V by 9 bases and J by 4 bases, and 12 bases separated the two germline ends. The CDR3 spans 12 residues. Germline-derived CDR1 and CDR2 are MNHEY and SMNVEV (reference sequence). CDR3 in amino acids: CASHRRGYGYTF. In nucleotides, the CDR3 is TGTGCCAGTCATCGGAGAGGCTATGGCTACACCTTC.

This clonotype turned up a few times. The rearrangement uses TRBV6-5 and TRBJ2-1, with TRBD2 matching 13 bases. The end of the DNA aligns better with TRBJ2-7, so the J call may be wrong. This CDR3 region has 14 residues. Germline values: CDR1 MNHEY, CDR2 SVGAGI. The CDR3 nucleotides are TGTGCCAGCAGAACTAGCGGGGGGGCCTACGAGCAGTACTTC. It translates to CASRTSGGAYEQYF.

The CDR3 DNA sequence: TGTGCCATCAGTACAGGGGGGGGAGAGACCCAGTACTTC. Translating it yields CAISTGGGETQYF. The gene calls are TRBV10-3 and TRBJ2-5, with D possibly TRBD1 on 8 matching bases. The CDR3 extends over 13 amino acids. Germline V lookup: CDR1 ENHRY, CDR2 SYGVKD. V dropped 5 bases and J dropped 4 bases, with 11 bases sitting between them.

The V gene is TRBV6-2 or TRBV6-3, the J gene TRBJ2-2; 9 nucleotides align to TRBD1. Germline assignment: CDR1 MNHEY and CDR2 SVGEGT. The CDR3 spans 14 residues. V lost 11 bases and J lost 2; bases outside the gene matches: 6. The CDR3 spells CAVPGQGNTGELFF. Here the CDR3 DNA reads TGTGCCGTACCGGGACAGGGCAACACCGGGGAGCTGTTTTTT.